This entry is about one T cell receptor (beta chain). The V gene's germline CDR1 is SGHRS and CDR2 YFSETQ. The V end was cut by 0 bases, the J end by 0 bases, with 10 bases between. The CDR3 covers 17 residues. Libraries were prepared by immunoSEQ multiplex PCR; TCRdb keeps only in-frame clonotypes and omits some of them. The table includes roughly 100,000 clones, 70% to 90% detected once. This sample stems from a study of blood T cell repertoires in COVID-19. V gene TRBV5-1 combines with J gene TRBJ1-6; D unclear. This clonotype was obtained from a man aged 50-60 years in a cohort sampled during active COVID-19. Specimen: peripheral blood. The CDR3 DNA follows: TGCGCCAGCAGCTTGGGACATTCGAGCTCCTATAATTCACCCCTCCACTTT. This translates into CASSLGHSSSYNSPLHF.